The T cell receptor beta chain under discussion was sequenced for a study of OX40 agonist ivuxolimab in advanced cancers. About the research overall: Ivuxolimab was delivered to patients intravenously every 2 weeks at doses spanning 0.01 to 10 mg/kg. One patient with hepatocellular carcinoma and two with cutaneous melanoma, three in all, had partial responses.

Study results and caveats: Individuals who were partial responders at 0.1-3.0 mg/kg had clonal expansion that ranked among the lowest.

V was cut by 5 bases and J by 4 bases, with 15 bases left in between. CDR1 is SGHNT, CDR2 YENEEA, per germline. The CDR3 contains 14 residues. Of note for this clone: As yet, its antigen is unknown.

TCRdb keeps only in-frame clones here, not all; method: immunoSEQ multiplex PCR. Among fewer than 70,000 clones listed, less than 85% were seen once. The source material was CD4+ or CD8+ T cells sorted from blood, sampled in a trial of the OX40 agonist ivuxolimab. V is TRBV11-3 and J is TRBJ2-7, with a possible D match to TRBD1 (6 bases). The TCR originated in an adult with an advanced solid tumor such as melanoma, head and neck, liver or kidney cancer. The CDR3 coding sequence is TGTGCCAGCAGCCTACTCGGACAGTTTTACGAGCAGTACTTC. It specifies CASSLLGQFYEQYF.